One and the same sample provided the 2 T cell receptor beta chains below, sequenced in a study of T cell responses to AZD1222 COVID-19 vaccine. Generated by immunoSEQ multiplex PCR, the TCRdb table keeps only in-frame clones and is missing some. The profile shows 60,000 to 80,000 clones, roughly 80% of them singletons. Material: peripheral blood, obtained 28 days after the second AZD1222 dose. The source is an adult who received the AZD1222 COVID-19 vaccine.

The rearrangement joins TRBV30 to TRBJ2-5; 10 positions agree with TRBD1. V lost 4 bases, J lost 3 bases, and 5 bases stayed unmatched. CDR1 and CDR2 from the germline V gene are GTSNPN and SVGIG (reference sequence). The CDR3 runs 14 residues. In nucleotides, the CDR3 is TGTGCCTGGAACCATGGACAGGGGGAAGAGACCCAGTACTTC. Its translation is CAWNHGQGEETQYF.

The chain has TRBV28 and TRBJ1-5, with D perhaps TRBD1 (6 bases). In germline, CDR1 is MDHEN, CDR2 SYDVKM. Trimming stripped 6 bases from V and 4 bases from J, with 16 bases between. CDR3 size: 15 residues. The CDR3, as DNA: TGTGCCAGCAGGAGGGGCGGGGGGCGGAATCAGCCCCAGCATTTT. Translating it yields CASRRGGGRNQPQHF.